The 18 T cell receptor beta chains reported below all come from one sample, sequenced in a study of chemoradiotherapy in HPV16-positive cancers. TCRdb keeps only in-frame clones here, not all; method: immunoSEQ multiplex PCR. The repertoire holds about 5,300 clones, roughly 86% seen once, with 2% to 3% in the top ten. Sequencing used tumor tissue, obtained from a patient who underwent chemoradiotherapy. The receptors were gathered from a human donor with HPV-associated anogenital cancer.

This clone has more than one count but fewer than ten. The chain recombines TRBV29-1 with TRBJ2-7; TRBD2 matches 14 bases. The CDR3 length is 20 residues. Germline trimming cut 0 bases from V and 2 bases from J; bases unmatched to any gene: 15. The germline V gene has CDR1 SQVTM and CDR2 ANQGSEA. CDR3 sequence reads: CSVEDSGGGLAGVRPYEQYF. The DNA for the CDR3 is TGCAGCGTTGAAGATAGTGGGGGGGGACTAGCGGGAGTCCGCCCCTACGAGCAGTACTTC.

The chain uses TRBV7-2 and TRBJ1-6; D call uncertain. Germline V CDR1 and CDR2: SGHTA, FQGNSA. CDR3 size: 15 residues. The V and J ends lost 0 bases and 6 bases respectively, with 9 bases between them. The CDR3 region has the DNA TGTGCCAGCAGCTTAGCAGGGCCTCCTAATTCACCCCTCCACTTT. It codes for CASSLAGPPNSPLHF.

CDR3 DNA: TGTGCCAGCAGCTTAGCCCCCCCTAGGACCTCCTCCTACAATGAGCAGTTCTTC. Translating gives CASSLAPPRTSSYNEQFF. The rearrangement joins TRBV7-6 to TRBJ2-1, with D unclear. This CDR3 has 18 amino acids. V was trimmed by 0 bases and J by 0 bases, leaving 15 bases between them. Germline V gene sequence: CDR1 SGHVS, CDR2 FNYEAQ.

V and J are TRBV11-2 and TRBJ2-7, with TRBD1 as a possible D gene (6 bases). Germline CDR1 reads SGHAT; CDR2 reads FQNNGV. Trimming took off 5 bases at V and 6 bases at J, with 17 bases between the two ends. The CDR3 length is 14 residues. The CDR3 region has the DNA TGTGCCAGCAGCCTCACGGACAGCGACGGCGAGCAGTACTTC. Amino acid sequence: CASSLTDSDGEQYF.

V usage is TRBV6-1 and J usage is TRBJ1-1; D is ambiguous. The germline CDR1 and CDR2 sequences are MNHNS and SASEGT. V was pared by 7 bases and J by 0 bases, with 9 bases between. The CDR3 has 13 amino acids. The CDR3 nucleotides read TGTGCCAGCACTAAGGTTATGAACACTGAAGCTTTCTTT. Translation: CASTKVMNTEAFF.

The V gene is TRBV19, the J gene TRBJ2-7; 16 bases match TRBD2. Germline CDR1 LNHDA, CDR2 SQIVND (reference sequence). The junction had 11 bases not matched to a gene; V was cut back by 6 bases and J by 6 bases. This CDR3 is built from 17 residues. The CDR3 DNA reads TGTGCCAGTAGGCCGGGACTAGCGGGAGGGCCGATCCGCGAGCAGTACTTC. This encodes CASRPGLAGGPIREQYF.

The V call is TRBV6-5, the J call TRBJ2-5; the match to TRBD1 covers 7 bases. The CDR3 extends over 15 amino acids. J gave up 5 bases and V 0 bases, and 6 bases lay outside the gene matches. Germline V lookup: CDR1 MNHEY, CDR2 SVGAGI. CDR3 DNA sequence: TGTGCCAGCAGTTACTCCGGGACAGTGGGCGAGACCCAGTACTTC. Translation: CASSYSGTVGETQYF.

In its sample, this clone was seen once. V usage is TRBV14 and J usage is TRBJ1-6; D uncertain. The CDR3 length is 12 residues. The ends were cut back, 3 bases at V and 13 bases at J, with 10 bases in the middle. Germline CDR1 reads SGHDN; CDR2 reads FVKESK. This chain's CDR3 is CASSQFGTPLHF. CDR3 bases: TGTGCCAGCAGCCAGTTCGGTACGCCCCTCCACTTT.

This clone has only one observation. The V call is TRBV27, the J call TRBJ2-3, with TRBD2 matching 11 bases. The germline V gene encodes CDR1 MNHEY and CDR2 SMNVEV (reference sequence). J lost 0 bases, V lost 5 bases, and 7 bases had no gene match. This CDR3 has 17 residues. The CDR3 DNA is TGTGCCAGCAGTGGCTTAGCGGGGGGGATTAGCACAGATACGCAGTATTTT. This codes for CASSGLAGGISTDTQYF.

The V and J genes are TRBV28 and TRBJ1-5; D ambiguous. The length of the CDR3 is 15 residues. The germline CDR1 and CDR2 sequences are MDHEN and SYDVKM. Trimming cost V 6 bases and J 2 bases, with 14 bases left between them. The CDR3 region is CASRILGRGNQPQHF. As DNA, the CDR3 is TGTGCCAGCAGGATACTCGGTCGCGGCAATCAGCCCCAGCATTTT.

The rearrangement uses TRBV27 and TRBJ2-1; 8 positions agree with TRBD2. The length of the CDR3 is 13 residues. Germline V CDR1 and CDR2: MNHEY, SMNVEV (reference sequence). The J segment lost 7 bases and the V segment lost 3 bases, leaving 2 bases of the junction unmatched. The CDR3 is CASSLIAGNEQFF. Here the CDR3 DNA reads TGTGCCAGCAGTTTGATAGCGGGAAATGAGCAGTTCTTC.

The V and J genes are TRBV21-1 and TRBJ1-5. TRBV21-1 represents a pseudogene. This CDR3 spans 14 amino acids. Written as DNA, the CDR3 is TGTGCCAGCAGCGGAGGTGGCCCCTCCTCGGCCCAGCATTTT. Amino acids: CASSGGGPSSAQHF.

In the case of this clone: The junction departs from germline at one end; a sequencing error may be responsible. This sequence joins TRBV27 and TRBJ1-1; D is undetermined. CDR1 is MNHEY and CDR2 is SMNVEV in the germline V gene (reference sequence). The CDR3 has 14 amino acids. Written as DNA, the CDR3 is TGTGCCGGCAGTTTAGCACGGGGAAACACTGAAGCTTTCTTT. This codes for CAGSLARGNTEAFF.

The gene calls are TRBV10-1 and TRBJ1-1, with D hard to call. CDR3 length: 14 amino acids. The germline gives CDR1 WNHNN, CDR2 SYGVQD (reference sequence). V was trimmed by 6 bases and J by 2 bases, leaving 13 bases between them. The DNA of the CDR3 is TGCGCCAGCAGGTTGAGGGTAGTAAACACTGAAGCTTTCTTT. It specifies CASRLRVVNTEAFF.

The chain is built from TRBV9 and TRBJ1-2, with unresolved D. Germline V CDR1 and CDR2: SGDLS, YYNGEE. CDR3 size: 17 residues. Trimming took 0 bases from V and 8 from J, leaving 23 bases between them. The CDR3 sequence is CASSVEPAPGAAIGYTF. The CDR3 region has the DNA TGTGCCAGCAGCGTAGAGCCCGCCCCCGGTGCGGCCATCGGCTACACCTTC.

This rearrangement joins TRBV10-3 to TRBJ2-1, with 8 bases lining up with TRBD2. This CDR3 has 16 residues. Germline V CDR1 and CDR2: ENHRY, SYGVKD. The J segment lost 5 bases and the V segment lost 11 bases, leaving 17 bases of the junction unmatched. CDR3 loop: CAVRGGIGLGDNEQFF. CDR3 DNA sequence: TGTGCCGTACGGGGGGGAATAGGTCTAGGGGACAATGAGCAGTTCTTC.

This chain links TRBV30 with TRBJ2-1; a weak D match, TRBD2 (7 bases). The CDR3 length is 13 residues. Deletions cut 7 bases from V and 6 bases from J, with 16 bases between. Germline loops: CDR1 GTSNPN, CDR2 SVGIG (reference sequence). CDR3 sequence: CASEGEGSNEQFF. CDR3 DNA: TGTGCCTCCGAGGGGGAGGGGTCCAATGAGCAGTTCTTC.

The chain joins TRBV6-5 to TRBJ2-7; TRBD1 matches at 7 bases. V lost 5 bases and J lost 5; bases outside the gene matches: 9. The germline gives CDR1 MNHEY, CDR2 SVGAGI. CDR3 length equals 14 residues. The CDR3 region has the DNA TGTGCCAGCAGTGCGACAGGGATAGCCCACGAGCAGTACTTC. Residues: CASSATGIAHEQYF.